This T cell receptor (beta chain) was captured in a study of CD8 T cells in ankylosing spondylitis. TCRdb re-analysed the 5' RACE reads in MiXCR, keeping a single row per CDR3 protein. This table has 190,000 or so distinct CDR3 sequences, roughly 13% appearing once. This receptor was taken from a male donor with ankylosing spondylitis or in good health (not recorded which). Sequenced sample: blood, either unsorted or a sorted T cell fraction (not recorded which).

The CDR3 nucleotides are TGTGCCAGCAGCGTAGCCCCGGTAGACAGCTACGAGCAGTACTTC. Translated: CASSVAPVDSYEQYF. This chain links TRBV9 with TRBJ2-7, with D tentatively TRBD1 (5 bases). The CDR3 covers 15 residues. The germline V and J ends were trimmed by 0 bases and 3 bases, with 13 bases remaining between them. Germline lookup yields CDR1 SGDLS and CDR2 YYNGEE. Based on the CDR3 plus reference TRBV9 and TRBJ2-7, the full variable domain is DSGVTQTPKHLITATGQRVTLRCSPRSGDLSVYWYQQSLDQGLQFLIQYYNGEERAKGNILERFSAQQFPDLHSELNLSSLELGDSALYFCASSVAPVDSYEQYFGPGTRLTVT.